Below, 18 T cell receptor beta chains from the same sample are listed, as sequenced in a study of blood T cells in healthy people across ages. A second PCR, run for about 6 to 11 cycles, used a sample-barcoded 5' primer plus a J-beta primer mix. TCRdb re-called the 5' RACE reads through MiXCR, storing one row per CDR3 protein. The sample holds some 640,000 distinct CDR3 sequences, about 30% seen once. Sequenced material: blood. These receptors were collected from a woman older than 75 in good health.

This clonotype was seen at least ten times. This CDR3 reads CASSGQGWNTQYF. The CDR3 DNA reads TGTGCCAGCAGTGGACAGGGATGGAATACGCAGTATTTT. The chain recombines TRBV6-2 or TRBV6-3 with TRBJ2-3, with 8 bases identical to TRBD1. In germline, CDR1 is MNHEY, CDR2 SVGEGT. Trimming removed 5 bases from V and 7 bases from J; junction bases left unmatched: 5. CDR3 length: 13 amino acids.

The chain has TRBV7-2 and TRBJ2-5; D is undetermined. V lost 7 bases to trimming and J lost 0 bases, with 9 bases between them. The V gene's germline CDR1 is SGHTA and CDR2 FQGNSA. The CDR3 runs to 13 residues. The CDR3 here is CASTAVYQETQYF. Here the CDR3 DNA reads TGTGCCAGCACTGCGGTGTACCAAGAGACCCAGTACTTC.

This clonotype was counted at least ten times. The chain has TRBV15 and TRBJ2-6; 12 bases map to TRBD1. Trimming at V came to 5 bases and at J to 3 bases, leaving 5 bases not matched to a gene. The CDR3 runs to 17 residues. Looked up from germline, CDR1 is LNHNV and CDR2 is YYDKDF (reference sequence). The CDR3 spells CATSVRDRGLGANVLTF. The CDR3 nucleotides read TGTGCCACCAGCGTCCGGGACAGGGGGCTTGGGGCCAACGTCCTGACTTTC.

V is TRBV29-1 and J is TRBJ1-2; 7 bases line up with TRBD1. V lost 4 bases to trimming and J lost 0 bases; unmatched junction nucleotides: 8. Germline V gene sequence: CDR1 SQVTM, CDR2 ANQGSEA. CDR3 length equals 15 residues. CDR3 sequence reads: CSVGRLTGTNYGYTF. The CDR3 DNA sequence: TGCAGCGTTGGGCGACTGACAGGGACTAACTATGGCTACACCTTC.

The genes are TRBV3-1 and TRBJ2-2, with TRBD2 as a possible D gene (5 bases). The germline gives CDR1 LGHDT, CDR2 YNNKEL (reference sequence). V lost 4 bases to trimming and J lost 0 bases, with 6 bases between them. CDR3 size: 14 residues. Here the CDR3 reads CASSLLANTGELFF. CDR3 DNA sequence: TGTGCCAGCAGCCTACTAGCGAACACCGGGGAGCTGTTTTTT.

This clonotype was seen only once. The junction and the germline gene differ at one end; a read error may be behind it. The V and J genes are TRBV27 and TRBJ2-6; the D gene is possibly TRBD1 (5 bases). In germline, CDR1 is MNHEY, CDR2 SMNVEV (reference sequence). The CDR3 length is 16 residues. The CDR3 here is CASSPILVSGANVRTF. The CDR3 DNA sequence: TGTGCCAGCAGTCCGATTTTAGTCTCTGGGGCCAACGTCCGGACTTTC.

The chain combines TRBV3-1 with TRBJ1-1; D gene unclear. The CDR3 covers 13 residues. Trimming left V 0 bases short and J 11 bases short, with 13 bases between. Germline V lookup: CDR1 LGHDT, CDR2 YNNKEL (reference sequence). The CDR3 loop is CASSQEVRALAFF. The CDR3 DNA follows: TGTGCCAGCAGCCAAGAGGTGCGAGCATTGGCTTTCTTT.

This clonotype was observed many times. The V and J genes are TRBV12-3 or TRBV12-4 and TRBJ1-5; 7 nucleotides line up with TRBD1. V gave up 11 bases and J gave up 6 bases; unmatched junction bases: 25. This CDR3 is built from 18 residues. The CDR3 region is CAHRGEGDREIYSQPQHF. CDR3 nucleotide sequence: TGTGCCCACAGGGGAGAGGGAGACAGGGAGATATATAGTCAGCCCCAGCATTTT.

This clonotype was recorded at least ten times. The rearrangement links TRBV19 to TRBJ2-3; D gene unclear. CDR3 length equals 13 residues. Trimming stripped 5 bases from V and 2 bases from J, with 8 bases between. Germline assignment: CDR1 LNHDA and CDR2 SQIVND (reference sequence). As DNA, the CDR3 is TGTGCCAGTAGTGAGACCTACACAGATACGCAGTATTTT. Amino acids: CASSETYTDTQYF.

To note about this clonotype: A much larger clonotype is one base distant, so this may be a read error. J is TRBJ2-7 and V is TRBV5-1, with D possibly being TRBD2 (6 bases). Germline lookup yields CDR1 SGHRS and CDR2 YFSETQ. Trimming shortened V by 9 bases and J by 1 base, and 11 bases separated the two germline ends. There are 12 residues in the CDR3. This CDR3 reads CANRRDSYEQYF. CDR3 DNA: TGCGCCAACAGGAGGGATTCCTACGAGCAGTACTTC.

Note on this clonotype: This clone may be a read error of a much larger clone one base away. The rearrangement links TRBV7-8 to TRBJ2-5, with 7 bases that match TRBD1. There are 15 residues in the CDR3. V lost 7 bases, J lost 13 bases, and 21 bases stayed unmatched. CDR1 is SGHVS and CDR2 is FQNEAQ in the germline V gene. The CDR3 coding sequence is TGTGCCAGCACCCGGACAGGTACCCTTTTCGAGGCGGCGTACTTC. It codes for CASTRTGTLFEAAYF. The full variable domain, in which reference TRBV7-8 and TRBJ2-5 provide the parts outside the CDR3, is GAGVSQSPRYKVAKRGQDVALRCDPISGHVSLFWYQQALGQGPEFLTYFQNEAQLDKSGLPSDRFFAERPEGSVSTLKIQRTQQEDSAVYLCASTRTGTLFEAAYFGPGTRLLVL.

Comments on this clonotype: This may arise from a read error, as a much more abundant clone is one base away. This chain joins TRBV29-1 and TRBJ2-7; 7 bases map to TRBD1. V shed 3 bases and J 7 bases; nucleotides not matched to a gene: 12. The CDR3 is 14 residues long. Per germline, CDR1 SQVTM and CDR2 ANQGSEA. Here the CDR3 DNA reads TGCAGCGTTGAGCCCTTAAGACAGGGTAATGAGCAGTACTTC. Translating gives CSVEPLRQGNEQYF.

At least ten counts were recorded for this clonotype. The chain carries TRBV20-1 and TRBJ2-4; D ambiguous. The V gene's germline CDR1 is DFQATT and CDR2 SNEGSKA (reference sequence). Trimming left V 6 bases short and J 1 base short, with 19 bases between. The CDR3 loop spans 16 amino acids. The CDR3 nucleotides are TGCAGTGCCACCGACCTGCAGAGCTGGGCCAAAAACATTCAGTACTTC. It specifies CSATDLQSWAKNIQYF.

This clonotype has a handful of counts. The chain carries TRBV6-5 and TRBJ1-2; D call uncertain. V lost 2 bases, J lost 6 bases, and 16 bases lay in between. The CDR3 has 15 amino acids. Germline assignment: CDR1 MNHEY and CDR2 SVGAGI. The CDR3: CASSYGGPQRDGYTF. DNA of the CDR3: TGTGCCAGCAGTTACGGAGGGCCCCAGAGGGATGGCTACACCTTC.

This clonotype was counted at least ten times. J is TRBJ1-1 and V is TRBV30, with TRBD1 as a possible D gene (6 bases). The V gene lost 2 bases and the J gene lost 0 bases, with 19 bases spanning the gap. The CDR3 totals 17 residues. Germline V lookup: CDR1 GTSNPN, CDR2 SVGIG (reference sequence). DNA for the CDR3: TGTGCCTGGAGTTACCGGACCCCGACAGGACTGAACACTGAAGCTTTCTTT. Translation gives CAWSYRTPTGLNTEAFF.

Comments on this clonotype: A clone one base away is much larger, so this may be a read error. The chain is built from TRBV9 and TRBJ2-1, with 7 bases fitting TRBD2. V was clipped by 4 bases and J by 10 bases; unmatched bases: 17. CDR1 and CDR2 from the germline V gene are SGDLS and YYNGEE. This CDR3 comprises 16 residues. In nucleotides, the CDR3 is TGTGCCAGCAGCCCTAGGGCGCGGGGGTTCCGGGAGGAGCAGTTCTTC. Its protein product is CASSPRARGFREEQFF.

The sample holds many counts of this clonotype. The chain is built from TRBV18 and TRBJ2-5; D remains ambiguous. V dropped 4 bases and J dropped 5 bases, with 23 bases sitting between them. The CDR3 is made up of 17 amino acids. Germline lookup yields CDR1 KGHSH and CDR2 LQKENI. CDR3 DNA sequence: TGTGCCAGCTCACAACAGAATGGACGCCCTGGGCGGGAGACCCAGTACTTC. This encodes CASSQQNGRPGRETQYF.

Details on this clonotype: This may stem from a read error, because a much larger clone lies one nucleotide away. This chain links TRBV14 with TRBJ2-7; 7 bases map to TRBD2. Germline V gene lookup returns CDR1 SGHDN and CDR2 FVKESK. The CDR3 sequence is 14 residues long. J was trimmed by 7 bases and V by 3 bases; bases with no gene match: 9. CDR3 nucleotides: TGTGCCAGCAGCCAGCCCGGGGGGTACAATGAGCAGTACTTC. It encodes CASSQPGGYNEQYF.